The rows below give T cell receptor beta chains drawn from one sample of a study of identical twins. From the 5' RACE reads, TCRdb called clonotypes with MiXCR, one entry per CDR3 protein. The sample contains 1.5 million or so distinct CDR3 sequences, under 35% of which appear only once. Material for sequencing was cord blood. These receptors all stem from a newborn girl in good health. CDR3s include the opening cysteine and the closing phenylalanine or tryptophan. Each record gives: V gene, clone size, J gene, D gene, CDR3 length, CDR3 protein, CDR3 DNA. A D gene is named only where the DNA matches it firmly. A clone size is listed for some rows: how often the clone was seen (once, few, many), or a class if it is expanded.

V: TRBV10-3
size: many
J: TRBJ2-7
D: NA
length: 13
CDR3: CAISESRTDEQYF
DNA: TGTGCCATCAGTGAGTCGCGGACAGACGAGCAGTACTTC

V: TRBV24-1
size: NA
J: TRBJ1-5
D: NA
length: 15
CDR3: CATSMGTSKNQPQHF
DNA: TGTGCCACCAGTATGGGTACTAGTAAAAATCAGCCCCAGCATTTT

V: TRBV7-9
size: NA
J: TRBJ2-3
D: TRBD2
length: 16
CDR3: CASSATPGLAADTQYF
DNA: TGTGCCAGCAGCGCGACCCCGGGACTAGCGGCAGATACGCAGTATTTT

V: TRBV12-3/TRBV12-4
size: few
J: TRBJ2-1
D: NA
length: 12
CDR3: CASSAEYNEQFF
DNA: TGTGCCAGCAGCGCGGAGTACAATGAGCAGTTCTTC

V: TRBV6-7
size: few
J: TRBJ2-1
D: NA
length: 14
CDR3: CASGGRVSYNEQFF
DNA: TGTGCCAGCGGAGGACGGGTCTCCTACAATGAGCAGTTCTTC

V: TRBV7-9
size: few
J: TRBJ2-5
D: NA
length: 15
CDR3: CASSLAGDPKETQYF
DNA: TGTGCCAGCAGCTTAGCCGGGGACCCGAAAGAGACCCAGTACTTC

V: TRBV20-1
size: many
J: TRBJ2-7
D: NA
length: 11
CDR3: CSAREGYEQYF
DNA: TGCAGTGCTAGAGAAGGTTACGAGCAGTACTTC

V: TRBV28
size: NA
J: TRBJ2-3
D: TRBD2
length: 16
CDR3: CASSFEWEGLTDTQYF
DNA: TGTGCCAGCAGTTTCGAGTGGGAGGGCCTGACAGATACGCAGTATTTT

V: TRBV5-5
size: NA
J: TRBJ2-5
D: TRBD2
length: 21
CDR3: CASSLDAGLAGGRGNQETQYF
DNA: TGTGCCAGCAGCTTGGATGCTGGACTAGCGGGGGGGCGTGGAAACCAAGAGACCCAGTACTTC

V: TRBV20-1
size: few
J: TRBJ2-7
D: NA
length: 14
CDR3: CSALRGGSSYEQYF
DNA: TGCAGTGCTCTCAGGGGGGGCAGCAGCTACGAGCAGTACTTC

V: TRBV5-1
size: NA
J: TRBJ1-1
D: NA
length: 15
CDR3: CASSFGTPGYTEAFF
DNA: TGCGCCAGCAGCTTCGGGACTCCAGGGTACACTGAAGCTTTCTTT

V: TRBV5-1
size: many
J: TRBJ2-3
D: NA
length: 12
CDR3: CASSLESDTQYF
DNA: TGTGCCAGCAGCTTAGAATCAGATACGCAGTATTTT

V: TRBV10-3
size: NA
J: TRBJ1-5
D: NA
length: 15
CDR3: CAIRPGPDSNQPQHF
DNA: TGTGCCATCAGGCCGGGACCTGATAGCAATCAGCCCCAGCATTTT

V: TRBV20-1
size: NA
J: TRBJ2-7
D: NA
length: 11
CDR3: CSARMVYEQYF
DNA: TGCAGTGCTAGAATGGTCTACGAGCAGTACTTC

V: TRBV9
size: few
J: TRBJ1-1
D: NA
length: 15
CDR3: CASSVGGFLNTEAFF
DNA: TGTGCCAGCAGCGTAGGGGGATTCTTGAACACTGAAGCTTTCTTT

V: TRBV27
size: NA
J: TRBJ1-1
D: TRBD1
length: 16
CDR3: CASSLRTTGMNTEAFF
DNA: TGTGCCAGCAGTTTGAGAACGACAGGGATGAACACTGAAGCTTTCTTT

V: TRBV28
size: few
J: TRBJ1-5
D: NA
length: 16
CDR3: CASSFDMGKWDQPQHF
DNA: TGTGCCAGCAGTTTCGATATGGGGAAATGGGATCAGCCCCAGCATTTT

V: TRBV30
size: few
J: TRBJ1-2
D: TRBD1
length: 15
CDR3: CAWSEAGTGLYGYTF
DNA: TGTGCCTGGAGTGAGGCGGGGACAGGGTTATATGGCTACACCTTC

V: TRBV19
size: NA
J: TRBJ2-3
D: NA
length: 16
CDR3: CASSISSGHRTDTQYF
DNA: TGTGCCAGTAGTATTTCCTCCGGACACCGCACAGATACGCAGTATTTT

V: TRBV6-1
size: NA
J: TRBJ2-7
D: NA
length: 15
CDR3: CASSEVVGGSYEQYF
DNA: TGTGCCAGCAGTGAAGTAGTTGGGGGCTCCTACGAGCAGTACTTC

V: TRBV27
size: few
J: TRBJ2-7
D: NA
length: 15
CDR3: CASTPWGVNGNEQYF
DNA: TGTGCCAGCACCCCTTGGGGCGTGAACGGGAATGAGCAGTACTTC

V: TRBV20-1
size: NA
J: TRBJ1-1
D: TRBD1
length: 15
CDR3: CSASTNRGLNTEAFF
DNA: TGCAGTGCTAGTACAAACAGGGGCCTGAACACTGAAGCTTTCTTT

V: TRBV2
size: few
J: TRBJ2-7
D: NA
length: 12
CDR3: CASSATIHEQYF
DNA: TGTGCCAGCAGTGCTACCATCCACGAGCAGTACTTC

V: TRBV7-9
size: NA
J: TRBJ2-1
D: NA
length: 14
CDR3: CASSLVALANEQFF
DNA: TGTGCCAGCAGCTTAGTGGCCCTAGCCAATGAGCAGTTCTTC

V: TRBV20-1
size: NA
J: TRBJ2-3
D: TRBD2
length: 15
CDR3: CSAPPTSGGPDTQYF
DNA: TGCAGTGCCCCTCCGACTAGCGGGGGACCAGATACGCAGTATTTT

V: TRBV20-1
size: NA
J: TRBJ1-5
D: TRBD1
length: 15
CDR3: CSALEGTGGNQPQHF
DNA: TGCAGCGCCCTCGAAGGGACAGGGGGCAATCAGCCCCAGCATTTT

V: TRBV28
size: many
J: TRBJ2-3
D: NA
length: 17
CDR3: CASSLSSGTPSTDTQYF
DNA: TGTGCCAGCAGTTTATCTTCGGGGACACCTAGCACAGATACGCAGTATTTT

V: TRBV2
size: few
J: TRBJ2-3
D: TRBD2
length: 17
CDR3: CASSGSGSPIPTDTQYF
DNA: TGTGCCAGCAGTGGTAGCGGGAGCCCCATCCCCACAGATACGCAGTATTTT

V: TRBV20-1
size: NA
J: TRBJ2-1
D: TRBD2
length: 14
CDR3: CSATGLALRNEQFF
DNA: TGCAGTGCTACCGGACTAGCCCTGCGGAATGAGCAGTTCTTC

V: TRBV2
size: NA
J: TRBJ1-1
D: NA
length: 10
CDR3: CASSVAEAFF
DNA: TGTGCCAGCAGTGTCGCTGAAGCTTTCTTT

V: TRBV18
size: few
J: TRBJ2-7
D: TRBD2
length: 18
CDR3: CASSPTVAEAGVSYEQYF
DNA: TGTGCCAGCTCACCGACGGTGGCCGAAGCGGGAGTAAGCTACGAGCAGTACTTC

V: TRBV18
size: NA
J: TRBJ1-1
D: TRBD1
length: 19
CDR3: CASSPKRQGLGEMNTEAFF
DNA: TGTGCCAGCTCACCAAAGAGACAGGGGTTGGGGGAAATGAACACTGAAGCTTTCTTT

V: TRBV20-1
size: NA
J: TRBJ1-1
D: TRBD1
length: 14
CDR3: CSADLGQGRTEAFF
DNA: TGCAGTGCTGACCTCGGACAGGGAAGGACTGAAGCTTTCTTT

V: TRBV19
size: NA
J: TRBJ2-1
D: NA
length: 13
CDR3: CASRLATVDEQFF
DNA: TGTGCCAGTAGGCTAGCGACGGTCGATGAGCAGTTCTTC

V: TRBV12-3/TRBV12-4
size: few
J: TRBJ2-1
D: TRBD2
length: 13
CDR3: CASSLGASGRQFF
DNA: TGTGCCAGCAGTTTAGGGGCTAGCGGGAGGCAGTTCTTC

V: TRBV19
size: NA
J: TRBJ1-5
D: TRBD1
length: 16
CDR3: CASSKGGTASNQPQHF
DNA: TGTGCCAGTAGCAAGGGAGGGACAGCTAGCAATCAGCCCCAGCATTTT

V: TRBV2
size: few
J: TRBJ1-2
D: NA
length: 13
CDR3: CASGGHPNYGYTF
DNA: TGTGCCAGCGGGGGACACCCCAACTATGGCTACACCTTC

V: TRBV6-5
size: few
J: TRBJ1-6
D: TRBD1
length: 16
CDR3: CASSLTGSSYNSPLHF
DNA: TGTGCCAGCAGTTTGACAGGGAGCTCCTATAATTCACCCCTCCACTTT

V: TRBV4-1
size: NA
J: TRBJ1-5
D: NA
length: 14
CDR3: CASSQVVGPEPQHF
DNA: TGCGCCAGTAGCCAAGTTGTGGGGCCCGAGCCCCAGCATTTT

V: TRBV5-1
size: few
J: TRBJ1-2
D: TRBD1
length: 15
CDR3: CASNAIAGQGGGYTF
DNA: TGCGCCAGCAACGCCATTGCGGGACAGGGAGGTGGCTACACCTTC

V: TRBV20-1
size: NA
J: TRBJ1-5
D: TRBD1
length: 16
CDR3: CSASLGGQGGYQPQHF
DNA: TGCAGTGCTAGTTTGGGTGGACAGGGCGGATATCAGCCCCAGCATTTT

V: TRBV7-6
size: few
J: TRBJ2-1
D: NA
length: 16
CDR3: CASSDVGAGRVNEQFF
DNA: TGTGCCAGCAGCGACGTGGGGGCGGGAAGGGTCAATGAGCAGTTCTTC

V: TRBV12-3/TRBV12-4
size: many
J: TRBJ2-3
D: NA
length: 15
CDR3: CASSLSGVPPDTQYF
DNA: TGTGCCAGCAGTTTATCGGGCGTCCCCCCAGATACGCAGTATTTT

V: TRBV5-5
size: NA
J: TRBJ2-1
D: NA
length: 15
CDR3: CASSLAPVEANEQFF
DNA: TGTGCCAGCAGCTTGGCCCCAGTAGAGGCTAATGAGCAGTTCTTC